The 12 T cell receptor beta chains below come from one sample, sequenced in a study of CD8 T cells in Susac syndrome. When the RNA was reverse transcribed, random hexamers were used with an input of roughly 0.45 to 1 ug. TCRdb re-derived calls from the immunoSEQ multiplex PCR reads in MiXCR, one entry per CDR3 protein. The repertoire consists of approximately 100,000 distinct CDR3 sequences, with just under 95% occurring once and the leading ten covering approximately 0.11%. The sequenced sample consisted of CD8+ T cells from PBMCs. These receptors originate from a human donor in good health.

The rearrangement joins TRBV6-2 or TRBV6-3 to TRBJ2-3; D uncertain. Germline V gene lookup returns CDR1 MNHEY and CDR2 SVGEGT. The CDR3 extends over 11 amino acids. Trimming took off 6 bases at V and 6 bases at J, with 7 bases between the two ends. In DNA form, the CDR3 reads TGTGCCAGCAGAATTATGGATACGCAGTATTTT. Encoded protein: CASRIMDTQYF.

The rearrangement joins TRBV19 to TRBJ2-7, with TRBD2 matching 10 bases. After removal of 5 bases from V and 5 bases from J, the junction contained 9 bases not matched to a gene. The length of the CDR3 is 15 residues. The germline V gene has CDR1 LNHDA and CDR2 SQIVND (reference sequence). CDR3 sequence reads: CASSVLAGAAHEQYF. The CDR3 DNA is TGTGCCAGTAGTGTCCTAGCGGGAGCGGCCCACGAGCAGTACTTC.

The chain recombines TRBV6-2 or TRBV6-3 with TRBJ2-5; D is uncertain. The germline V gene has CDR1 MNHEY and CDR2 SVGEGT. The CDR3 is 11 residues long. Trimming pared 8 bases from V and 4 bases from J, leaving 8 bases between. DNA of the CDR3: TGTGCCAGCCACGTCGGAGAGACCCAGTACTTC. Translated: CASHVGETQYF.

V usage is TRBV7-2 and J usage is TRBJ2-6; D unclear. CDR1 is SGHTA and CDR2 is FQGNSA in the germline V gene. This CDR3 contains 14 residues. Trimming pared 5 bases from V and 2 bases from J, leaving 7 bases between. The CDR3 bases are TGTGCCAGCAGCCAAACGGCTGGGGCCAACGTCCTGACTTTC. It encodes CASSQTAGANVLTF.

The rearrangement joins TRBV20-1 to TRBJ2-5; D not resolved. The CDR3 covers 15 residues. The V gene lost 3 bases and the J gene lost 0 bases, with 14 bases spanning the gap. Germline CDR1 and CDR2: DFQATT and SNEGSKA (reference sequence). The CDR3 coding sequence is TGCAGTGCTAGGCCTTCGTTTGCAAACCAAGAGACCCAGTACTTC. This encodes CSARPSFANQETQYF.

The chain couples TRBV19 to TRBJ2-5; maybe TRBD1 (5 bases). Trimming cost V 3 bases and J 1 base, with 9 bases left between them. Germline loops: CDR1 LNHDA, CDR2 SQIVND (reference sequence). The CDR3 length is 14 residues. As DNA, the CDR3 is TGTGCCAGTAGTATTTGGGGCACCCAAGAGACCCAGTACTTC. Translated: CASSIWGTQETQYF.

The CDR3 DNA follows: TGTGCCAGCTCACCGTACCAAGAGACCCAGTACTTC. This codes for CASSPYQETQYF. The chain combines TRBV18 with TRBJ2-5; D not resolved. Germline-derived CDR1 and CDR2 are KGHSH and LQKENI. The CDR3 totals 12 residues. Trimming removed 3 bases from V and 0 bases from J, with 2 bases in between.

The gene calls are TRBV6-2 or TRBV6-3 and TRBJ2-1; 13 nucleotides match TRBD2. The CDR3 runs to 18 residues. With 5 bases clipped from V and 0 bases from J, the junction kept 7 bases outside the gene matches. From germline, CDR1 is MNHEY and CDR2 SVGEGT. The CDR3 nucleotides read TGTGCCAGCAGTCAGGGACTAGCGGGACGAATCTCCTACAATGAGCAGTTCTTC. It encodes CASSQGLAGRISYNEQFF.

This clonotype was observed once. This chain connects TRBV7-2 to TRBJ2-7; the match to TRBD2 covers 11 bases. Germline CDR1 SGHTA, CDR2 FQGNSA. V was pared by 6 bases and J by 4 bases, with 11 bases of the junction left unmatched. The CDR3 sequence is 16 residues long. The CDR3 loop reads CASRVGTVAGGYEQYF. CDR3 nucleotides: TGTGCCAGCAGGGTTGGTACCGTAGCGGGAGGGTACGAGCAGTACTTC. Full variable domain (missing parts from reference TRBV7-2 and TRBJ2-7): GAGVSQSPSNKVTEKGKDVELRCDPISGHTALYWYRQSLGQGLEFLIYFQGNSAPDKSGLPSDRFSAERTGGSVSTLTIQRTQQEDSAVYLCASRVGTVAGGYEQYFGPGTRLTVT.

The CDR3 sequence: CASGQGRFGELFF. The CDR3 nucleotides read TGTGCCAGCGGGCAGGGACGTTTTGGGGAGCTGTTTTTT. The genes are TRBV6-6 and TRBJ2-2; either TRBD1 or TRBD2 may supply D (5 bases each). Germline lookup yields CDR1 MNHNY and CDR2 SVGAGI (reference sequence). This CDR3 is 13 amino acids long. V lost 8 bases and J lost 8, with 15 bases in between.

The chain links TRBV28 to TRBJ1-2; the D is unclear. Trimming shortened V by 7 bases and J by 6 bases, and 21 bases separated the two germline ends. The CDR3 runs 15 residues. In germline, CDR1 is MDHEN, CDR2 SYDVKM. This CDR3 is CASTQFSASEDGYTF. DNA for the CDR3: TGTGCCAGCACCCAATTCAGCGCTAGTGAAGATGGCTACACCTTC.

The chain carries TRBV7-3 and TRBJ2-2, with 8 nucleotides matching TRBD2. The J segment lost 1 base and the V segment lost 5 bases, leaving 6 bases of the junction unmatched. This CDR3 has 16 amino acids. Per the germline V gene, CDR1 is SGHTA and CDR2 is FQGTGA. The CDR3 is CASSPGGGKNTGELFF. Here the CDR3 DNA reads TGTGCCAGCAGCCCCGGCGGGGGGAAGAACACCGGGGAGCTGTTTTTT.